Sequencing of this T cell receptor (beta chain) was carried out in a study of T cell responses to AZD1222 COVID-19 vaccine (TCRdb year 2021). Study-wide context: AZD1222 recipients given second doses at about 4 weeks or at about 12 weeks were pooled, since spike-specific TCR depth and breadth were not found to differ between the two schedules. TCR sequencing covered over 230 trial participants: about 210 given two doses of AZD1222 and about 26 given two doses of MenACWY control vaccine. Trial participants were enrolled into age subgroups of 18-55, 56-69 and 70-plus years, which contained about 150, 27 and 61 TCR-sequenced participants, respectively.

Findings and caveats that apply to the study as a whole: Because no day 14 peak-response samples were available, the repertoires could be characterized only after the peak T cell response. Participants were mostly white British and included more females than males, and it was suggested by the authors that clonal diversity may have been underestimated. The whole spike protein was spanned by vaccine-associated CD4 TCRs, and dominant responses were seen in regions 160-218 and 743-854. Only a handful of AZD1222 recipients were SARS-CoV-2 seropositive at baseline, limiting conclusions about previously exposed vaccinees. Reportedly, almost half of the unique spike-specific TCRs recognized epitopes lying outside the regions that are mutated in the B.1.351 and B.1.1.7 variants. Spike-specific TCR breadth and depth rose significantly after two AZD1222 doses compared with day 0 and with MenACWY recipients. The 56-69-year group was small, and its depth increase did not reach significance, likely because of low power.

The CDR3 regions of human TCRbeta chains were analyzed by immunosequencing. The original pipeline was this. Repertoire TCRs were matched against a reference library of SARS-CoV-2-specific TCRs generated with the MIRA antigen-specificity platform. Breadth meant the fraction of unique TCRs that were SARS-CoV-2-associated, whereas depth meant the fraction of total T cells that were SARS-CoV-2-associated. Using the MIRA data, each spike-specific TCR was mapped to the spike region that the TCR reacts to and placed in a CD4 or CD8 class. Log10-transformed breadth and depth values were compared by one-way ANOVA with Sidak's multiple comparisons tests. TCRdb stores this immuneACCESS table with in-frame sequences only. Part of the clones is absent; in the studies checked, under half of the shortfall reflects unresolved V genes, and no reason is known for the rest. V and J calls and clone size are copied from that table; D and trimming were computed from the DNA. Counted in this sample were just under 95,000 clones; 70% to 90% of them appeared once. The ten top clones hold roughly 10% of the sample.

Details on this clone: Its antigen is unknown. Per-base quality was not reported, and no clone a single base away is much larger than it.

After removal of 10 bases from V and 2 bases from J, the junction retains 12 bases not matched to a gene. The CDR3 runs 15 residues from the cysteine to the phenylalanine. Only CDR3 DNA remains: 45 bases, in frame from the first base. CDR1 and CDR2, looked up from the germline V gene (reference sequence), are LNHNV and YYDKDF. Taken with the paper, the label for time point translates to: baseline before first vaccination. Vaccinee samples came from UK trials COV001 and COV002, including a single-blind randomized controlled phase 2/3 trial of AZD1222 (ChAdOx1 nCoV-19) in healthy adults. Trial participant PBMC samples were collected at day 0 and day 28 after the second dose for TCRbeta chain sequencing.

Sample: peripheral blood, taken on day 0 of AZD1222 vaccination. The chain is assembled from TRBV15 and TRBJ2-5, and 8 bases in between align with TRBD1. This sequence was found in an adult in good health. The bases are TGTGCCAGCAAAGAGCGGACAGGGTGGCAAGAGACCCAGTACTTC. Its coded protein is CASKERTGWQETQYF. When the CDR3 is completed using the reference TRBV15 and TRBJ2-5 genes on either side, the full variable domain is DAMVIQNPRYQVTQFGKPVTLSCSQTLNHNVMYWYQQKSSQAPKLLFHYYDKDFNNEADTPDNFQSRRPNTSFCFLDIRSPGLGDTAMYLCASKERTGWQETQYFGPGTRLLVL.